The rows below give T cell receptor beta chains drawn from one sample of a study of blood T cell repertoires in COVID-19. Method: immunoSEQ multiplex PCR; TCRdb's copy keeps in-frame clones and lacks some. The sample yields about 160,000 clones, less than 85% seen once. The sequenced sample consisted of PBMCs or T cells enriched from blood (not recorded which). The source of these receptors is a man aged 55 to 69 who had recovered from COVID-19. Each CDR3 is given without its conserved first and last residue. Fields, in order: clone size, V gene, CDR3 protein. Size values are once, few and many counts, or a class for expanded clones, and some rows have none.

clone size: few; V gene: TRBV21-1; CDR3 protein: ASSNKNQDSISYEQY
clone size: .; V gene: TRBV18; CDR3 protein: ASSPSQDPRLLPQH
clone size: .; V gene: TRBV4-1; CDR3 protein: ASSQVGGLVAF
clone size: few; V gene: TRBV19; CDR3 protein: ASRTLTGDNSPLH
clone size: .; V gene: TRBV6-5; CDR3 protein: ASSSALAGVLYEQY
clone size: .; V gene: TRBV5-1; CDR3 protein: ASSGSAGGTGELF
clone size: few; V gene: TRBV6-1; CDR3 protein: ASSEADSYGTEAF
clone size: once; V gene: TRBV28; CDR3 protein: ASSLFSGLAGNQETQY
clone size: .; V gene: TRBV24-1; CDR3 protein: ATSDLGGEIHYGYT
clone size: .; V gene: TRBV19; CDR3 protein: ASSPSGTGFRVYNEQF
clone size: .; V gene: TRBV6-6; CDR3 protein: ASTYSQGANKGEQY
clone size: .; V gene: TRBV7-2; CDR3 protein: ASSFNRQGAGQPQH
clone size: .; V gene: TRBV7-9; CDR3 protein: ASSPRGGTQY
clone size: .; V gene: TRBV5-1; CDR3 protein: ASSSLVGQGPPEQY
clone size: .; V gene: TRBV28; CDR3 protein: ASSLWTGQETQY
clone size: .; V gene: TRBV28; CDR3 protein: ASPPRLGHGYEQY
clone size: .; V gene: TRBV7-9; CDR3 protein: ASSPRDTYTGELF
clone size: .; V gene: TRBV6-1; CDR3 protein: ASSEAAPTTNEKLF
clone size: .; V gene: TRBV5-6; CDR3 protein: ASSLEWQNTGELF
clone size: .; V gene: TRBV7-9; CDR3 protein: ASRSDTGNTIY
clone size: .; V gene: TRBV6-1; CDR3 protein: ASSEVQRATIY
clone size: .; V gene: TRBV21-1; CDR3 protein: ASSFSGRGKDTQY
clone size: .; V gene: TRBV5-4; CDR3 protein: ASSLVGTYGYT
clone size: .; V gene: TRBV20-1; CDR3 protein: SASRGGTRDEQF
clone size: .; V gene: TRBV2; CDR3 protein: ASGGQVYEQY
clone size: .; V gene: TRBV28; CDR3 protein: ASSLGQYGPS
clone size: .; V gene: TRBV6-5; CDR3 protein: ASSTDSATNEKLF
clone size: .; V gene: TRBV19; CDR3 protein: ASRPGTQTGNTIY
clone size: .; V gene: TRBV7-2; CDR3 protein: ASSQEREGTETQY
clone size: .; V gene: TRBV28; CDR3 protein: ASRITGVQETQY
clone size: .; V gene: TRBV2; CDR3 protein: ASSARDYGYT
clone size: .; V gene: TRBV18; CDR3 protein: ASSRRGLAADAANTGELF
clone size: .; V gene: TRBV19; CDR3 protein: ASSIDRDSTYGYT
clone size: few; V gene: TRBV7-2; CDR3 protein: ASSLELGNSPLH
clone size: .; V gene: TRBV7-2; CDR3 protein: ASSLALAGHTYEQY
clone size: .; V gene: TRBV19; CDR3 protein: ASSQGGGQPQH
clone size: .; V gene: TRBV10-3; CDR3 protein: AISGGTSGFSGANVLT
clone size: .; V gene: TRBV27; CDR3 protein: ASSLRTSGGINEQF
clone size: once; V gene: TRBV5-1; CDR3 protein: ASKRAGMGADTQY
clone size: .; V gene: TRBV5-6; CDR3 protein: ASSTSPLSGGETQY
clone size: once; V gene: TRBV27; CDR3 protein: ASMAALSYEQY
clone size: .; V gene: TRBV6-5; CDR3 protein: ASRTQGKGYT
clone size: many; V gene: TRBV2; CDR3 protein: ASKDTHNSPLH
clone size: .; V gene: TRBV30; CDR3 protein: AWTWTGINSPLH
clone size: .; V gene: TRBV19; CDR3 protein: ASSVLDRGTGSPLH
clone size: .; V gene: TRBV6-5; CDR3 protein: ASSRDRWHEQY
clone size: .; V gene: TRBV25-1; CDR3 protein: ASRDSTGNSPLH
clone size: .; V gene: TRBV7-6; CDR3 protein: ASSLGLTYTDTQY
clone size: .; V gene: TRBV6-5; CDR3 protein: ASRALGRETQY
clone size: .; V gene: TRBV28; CDR3 protein: ASRSGQNSGNTIY
clone size: .; V gene: TRBV14; CDR3 protein: ASSQDGRTVSYEQY
clone size: .; V gene: TRBV7-2; CDR3 protein: ASSLRTGNQPQH
clone size: few; V gene: TRBV13; CDR3 protein: ASSFRQASNEKLF
clone size: .; V gene: TRBV28; CDR3 protein: ASSARLREGRYEQY
clone size: .; V gene: TRBV19; CDR3 protein: ASTPRSYEKLF
clone size: once; V gene: TRBV11-2; CDR3 protein: ASSFRGGHYEQY
clone size: .; V gene: TRBV7-3; CDR3 protein: ASSLSLGELF
clone size: .; V gene: TRBV9; CDR3 protein: ASSVGLATGLAGPTYEQY
clone size: .; V gene: TRBV2; CDR3 protein: ASSWDRGKDEQY